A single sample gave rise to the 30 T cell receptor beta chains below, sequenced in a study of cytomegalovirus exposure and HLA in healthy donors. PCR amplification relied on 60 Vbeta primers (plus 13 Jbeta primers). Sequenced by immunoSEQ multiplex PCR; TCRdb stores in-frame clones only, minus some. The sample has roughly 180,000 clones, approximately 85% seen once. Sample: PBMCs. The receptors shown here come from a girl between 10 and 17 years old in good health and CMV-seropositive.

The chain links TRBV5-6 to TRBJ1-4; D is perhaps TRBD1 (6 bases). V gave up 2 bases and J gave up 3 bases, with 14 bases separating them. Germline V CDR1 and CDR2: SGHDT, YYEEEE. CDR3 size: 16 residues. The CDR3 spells CASSFLDRGSNEKLFF. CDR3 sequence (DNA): TGTGCCAGCAGCTTCTTGGACAGAGGGTCTAATGAAAAACTGTTTTTT.

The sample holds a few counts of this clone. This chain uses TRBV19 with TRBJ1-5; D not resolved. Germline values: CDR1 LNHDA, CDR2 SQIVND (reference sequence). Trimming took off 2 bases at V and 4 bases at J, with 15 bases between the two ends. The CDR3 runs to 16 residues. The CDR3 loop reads CASSINGPSVNQPQHF. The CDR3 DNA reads TGTGCCAGTAGTATAAATGGCCCCTCCGTTAATCAGCCCCAGCATTTT.

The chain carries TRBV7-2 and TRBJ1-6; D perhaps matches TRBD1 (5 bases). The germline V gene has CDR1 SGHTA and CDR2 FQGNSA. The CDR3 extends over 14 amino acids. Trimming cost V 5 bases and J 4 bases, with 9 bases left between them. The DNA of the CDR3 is TGTGCCAGCAGCCCGGACAAGTATAATTCACCCCTCCACTTT. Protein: CASSPDKYNSPLHF.

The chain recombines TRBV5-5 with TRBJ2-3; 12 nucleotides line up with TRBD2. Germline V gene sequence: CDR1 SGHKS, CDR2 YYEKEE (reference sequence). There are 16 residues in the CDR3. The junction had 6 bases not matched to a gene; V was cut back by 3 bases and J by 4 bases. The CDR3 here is CASSSRLAGASDTQYF. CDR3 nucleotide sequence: TGTGCCAGCAGCTCCCGACTAGCGGGGGCCTCAGATACGCAGTATTTT.

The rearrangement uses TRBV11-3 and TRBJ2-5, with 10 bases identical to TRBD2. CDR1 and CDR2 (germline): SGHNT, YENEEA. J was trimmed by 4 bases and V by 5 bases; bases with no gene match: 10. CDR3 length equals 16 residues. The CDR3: CASSLRAAGGRETQYF. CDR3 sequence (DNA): TGTGCCAGCAGCCTGCGGGCAGCGGGGGGGCGAGAGACCCAGTACTTC.

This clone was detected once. The CDR3 DNA sequence: TGTGCCACCTCGGGACAGATACACTACGAGCAGTACTTC. Protein product: CATSGQIHYEQYF. The chain combines TRBV6-5 with TRBJ2-7, with 7 bases identical to TRBD1. Germline V gene sequence: CDR1 MNHEY, CDR2 SVGAGI. The V and J ends lost 10 bases and 3 bases, in that order; junction bases with no gene match: 9. This CDR3 has 13 amino acids.

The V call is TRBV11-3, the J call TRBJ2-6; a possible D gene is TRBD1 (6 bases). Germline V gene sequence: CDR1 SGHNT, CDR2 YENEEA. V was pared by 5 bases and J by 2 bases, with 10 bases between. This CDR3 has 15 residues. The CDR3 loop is CASSPPGAGANVLTF. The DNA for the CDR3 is TGTGCCAGCAGCCCCCCAGGGGCTGGGGCCAACGTCCTGACTTTC.

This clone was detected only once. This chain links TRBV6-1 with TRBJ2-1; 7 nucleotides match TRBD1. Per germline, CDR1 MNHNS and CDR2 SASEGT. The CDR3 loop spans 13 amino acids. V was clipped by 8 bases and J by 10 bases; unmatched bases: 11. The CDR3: CASQYTGETEQFF. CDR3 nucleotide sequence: TGTGCCAGCCAATATACAGGGGAAACGGAGCAGTTCTTC.

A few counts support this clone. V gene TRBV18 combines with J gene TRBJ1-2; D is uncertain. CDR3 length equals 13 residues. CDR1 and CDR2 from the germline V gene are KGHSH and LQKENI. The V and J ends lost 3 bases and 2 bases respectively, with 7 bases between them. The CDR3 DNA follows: TGTGCCAGCTCACCCGACGGGAACTATGGCTACACCTTC. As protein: CASSPDGNYGYTF.

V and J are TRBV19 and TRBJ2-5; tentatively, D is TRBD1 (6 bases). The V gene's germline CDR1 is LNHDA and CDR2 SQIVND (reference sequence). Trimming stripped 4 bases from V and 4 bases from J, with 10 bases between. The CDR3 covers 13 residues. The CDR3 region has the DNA TGTGCCAGTAGTAGGGGACACGGAGAGACCCAGTACTTC. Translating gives CASSRGHGETQYF.

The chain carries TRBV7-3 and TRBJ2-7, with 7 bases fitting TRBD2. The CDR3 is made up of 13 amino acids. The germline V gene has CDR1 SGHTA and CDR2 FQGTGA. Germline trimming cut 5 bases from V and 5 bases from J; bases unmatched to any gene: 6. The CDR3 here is CASSPSGVNEQYF. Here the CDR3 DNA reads TGTGCCAGCAGCCCGAGCGGGGTCAACGAGCAGTACTTC.

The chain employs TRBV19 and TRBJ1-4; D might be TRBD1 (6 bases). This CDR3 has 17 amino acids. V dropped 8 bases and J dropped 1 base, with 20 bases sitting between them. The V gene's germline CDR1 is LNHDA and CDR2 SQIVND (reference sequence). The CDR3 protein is CASSGTPLIRTNEKLFF. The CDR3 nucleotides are TGTGCCAGTTCCGGGACACCACTTATCCGAACTAATGAAAAACTGTTTTTT.

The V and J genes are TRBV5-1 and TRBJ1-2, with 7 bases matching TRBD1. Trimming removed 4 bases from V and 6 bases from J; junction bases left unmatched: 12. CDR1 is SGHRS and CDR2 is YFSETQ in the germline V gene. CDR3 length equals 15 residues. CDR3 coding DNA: TGCGCCAGCAGCCAGGGGGACGGGCTCGGGGATGGCTACACCTTC. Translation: CASSQGDGLGDGYTF. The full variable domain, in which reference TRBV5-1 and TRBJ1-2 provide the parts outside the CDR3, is KAGVTQTPRYLIKTRGQQVTLSCSPISGHRSVSWYQQTPGQGLQFLFEYFSETQRNKGNFPGRFSGRQFSNSRSEMNVSTLELGDSALYLCASSQGDGLGDGYTFGSGTRLTVV.

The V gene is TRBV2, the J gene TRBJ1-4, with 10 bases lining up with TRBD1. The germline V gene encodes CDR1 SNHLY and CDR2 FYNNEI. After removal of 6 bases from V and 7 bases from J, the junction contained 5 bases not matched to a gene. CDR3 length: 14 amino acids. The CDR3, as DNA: TGTGCCAGCAGCGGACAGGGGGGTATTGAAAAACTGTTTTTT. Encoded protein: CASSGQGGIEKLFF.

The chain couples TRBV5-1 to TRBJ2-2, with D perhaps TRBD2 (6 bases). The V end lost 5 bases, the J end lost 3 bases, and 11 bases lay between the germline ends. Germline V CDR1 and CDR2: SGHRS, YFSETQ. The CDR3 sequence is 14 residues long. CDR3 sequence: CASRLTGDTGELFF. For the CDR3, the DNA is TGCGCCAGCAGACTTACGGGGGACACCGGGGAGCTGTTTTTT.

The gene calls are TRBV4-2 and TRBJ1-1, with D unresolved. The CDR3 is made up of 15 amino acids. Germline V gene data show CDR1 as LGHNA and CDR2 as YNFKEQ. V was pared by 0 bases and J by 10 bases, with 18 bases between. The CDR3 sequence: CASSQEQEGGRLAFF. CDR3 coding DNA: TGTGCCAGCAGCCAAGAACAAGAGGGCGGACGTCTAGCTTTCTTT.

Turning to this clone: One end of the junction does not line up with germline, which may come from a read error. The CDR3 coding sequence is TGTGCCAGCAGCACCCAAGGGACAGTAGAAGAGACCCAGCACTTC. Translation gives CASSTQGTVEETQHF. The chain combines TRBV5-4 with TRBJ2-5, with 7 bases matching TRBD1. The CDR3 spans 15 residues. Germline loops: CDR1 SGHNT, CDR2 YYREEE (reference sequence).

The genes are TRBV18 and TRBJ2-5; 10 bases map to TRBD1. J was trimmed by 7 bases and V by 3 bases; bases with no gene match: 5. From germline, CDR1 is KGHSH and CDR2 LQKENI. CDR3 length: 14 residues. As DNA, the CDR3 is TGTGCCAGCTCACCGGGACAGGGGATTGGGACCCAGTACTTC. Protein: CASSPGQGIGTQYF. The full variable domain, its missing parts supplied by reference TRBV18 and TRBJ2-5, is NAGVMQNPRHLVRRRGQEARLRCSPMKGHSHVYWYRQLPEEGLKFMVYLQKENIIDESGMPKERFSAEFPKEGPSILRIQQVVRGDSAAYFCASSPGQGIGTQYFGPGTRLLVL.

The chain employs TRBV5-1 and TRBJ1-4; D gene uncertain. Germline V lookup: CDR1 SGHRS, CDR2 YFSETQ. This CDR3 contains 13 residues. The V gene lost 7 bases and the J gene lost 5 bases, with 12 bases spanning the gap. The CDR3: CASSPSRNEKLFF. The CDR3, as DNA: TGCGCCAGCTCTCCGAGCAGGAATGAAAAACTGTTTTTT.

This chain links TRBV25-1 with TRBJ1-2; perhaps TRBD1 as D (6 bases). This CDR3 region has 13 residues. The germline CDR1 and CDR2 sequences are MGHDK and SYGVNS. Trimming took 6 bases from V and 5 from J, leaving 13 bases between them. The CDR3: CASSSTGSYGYTF. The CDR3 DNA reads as TGTGCCAGCAGCTCAACAGGGAGTTATGGCTACACCTTC.

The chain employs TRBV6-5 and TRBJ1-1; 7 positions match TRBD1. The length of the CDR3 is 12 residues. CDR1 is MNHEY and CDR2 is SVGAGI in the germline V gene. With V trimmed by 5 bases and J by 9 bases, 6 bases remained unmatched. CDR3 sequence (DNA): TGTGCCAGCAGTCGTAAGGACAGGAAAGCTTTCTTT. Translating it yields CASSRKDRKAFF.

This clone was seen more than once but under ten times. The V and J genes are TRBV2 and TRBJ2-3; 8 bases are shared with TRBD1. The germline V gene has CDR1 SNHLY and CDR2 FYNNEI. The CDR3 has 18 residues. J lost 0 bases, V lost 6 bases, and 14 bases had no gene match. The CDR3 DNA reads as TGTGCCAGCAGCCACGATAGGACAGGGAAACCTAGCACAGATACGCAGTATTTT. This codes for CASSHDRTGKPSTDTQYF.

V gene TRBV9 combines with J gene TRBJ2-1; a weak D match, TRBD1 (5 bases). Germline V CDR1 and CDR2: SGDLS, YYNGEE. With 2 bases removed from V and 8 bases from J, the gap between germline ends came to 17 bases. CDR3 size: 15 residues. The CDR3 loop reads CASSVDRPSEHEQFF. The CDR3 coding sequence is TGTGCCAGCAGCGTCGACAGACCCTCGGAGCATGAGCAGTTCTTC.

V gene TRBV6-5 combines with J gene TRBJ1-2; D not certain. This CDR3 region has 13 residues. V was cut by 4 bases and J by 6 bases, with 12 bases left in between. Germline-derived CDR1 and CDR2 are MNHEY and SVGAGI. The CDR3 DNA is TGTGCCAGCAGTTCAGCGGGTTTCCATGGCTACACCTTC. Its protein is CASSSAGFHGYTF.

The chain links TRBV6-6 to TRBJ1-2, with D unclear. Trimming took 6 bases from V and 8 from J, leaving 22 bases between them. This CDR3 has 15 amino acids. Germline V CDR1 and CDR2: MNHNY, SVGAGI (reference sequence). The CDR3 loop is CASRAQTGPAGGYTF. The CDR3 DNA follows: TGTGCCAGCAGGGCGCAAACCGGACCCGCGGGAGGCTACACCTTC.

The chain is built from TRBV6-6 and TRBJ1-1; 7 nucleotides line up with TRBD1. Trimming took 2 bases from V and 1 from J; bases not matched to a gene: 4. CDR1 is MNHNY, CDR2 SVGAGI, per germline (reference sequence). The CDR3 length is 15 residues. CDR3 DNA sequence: TGTGCCAGCAGTTACCGGGGGACAGCGAACACTGAAGCTTTCTTT. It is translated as CASSYRGTANTEAFF.

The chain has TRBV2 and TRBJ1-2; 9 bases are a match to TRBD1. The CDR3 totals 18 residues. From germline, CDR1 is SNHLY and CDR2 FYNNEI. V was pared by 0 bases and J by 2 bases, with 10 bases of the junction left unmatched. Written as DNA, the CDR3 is TGTGCCAGCAGTGAAGCGCTGGGACAGGGAATACCAAACTATGGCTACACCTTC. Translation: CASSEALGQGIPNYGYTF.

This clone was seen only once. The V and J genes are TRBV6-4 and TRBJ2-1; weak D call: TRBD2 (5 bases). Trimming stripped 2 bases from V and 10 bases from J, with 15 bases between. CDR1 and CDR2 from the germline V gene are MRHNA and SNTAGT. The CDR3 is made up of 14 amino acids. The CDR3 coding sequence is TGTGCCAGCAGTGACGCGCTTCTTGGCGGGGAGCAGTTCTTC. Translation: CASSDALLGGEQFF.

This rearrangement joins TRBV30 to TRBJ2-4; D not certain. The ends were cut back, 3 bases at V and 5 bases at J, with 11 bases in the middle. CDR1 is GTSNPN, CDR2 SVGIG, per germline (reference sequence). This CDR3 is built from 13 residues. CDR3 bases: TGTGCCTGGAGGTATTCTACAGAAAACATTCAGTACTTC. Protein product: CAWRYSTENIQYF.

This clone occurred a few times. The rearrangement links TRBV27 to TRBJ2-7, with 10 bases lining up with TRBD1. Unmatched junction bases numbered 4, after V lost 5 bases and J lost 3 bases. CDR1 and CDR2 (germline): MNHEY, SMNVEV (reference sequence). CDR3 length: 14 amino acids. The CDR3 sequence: CASSPGTGVYEQYF. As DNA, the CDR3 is TGTGCCAGCAGTCCAGGGACAGGGGTCTACGAGCAGTACTTC.